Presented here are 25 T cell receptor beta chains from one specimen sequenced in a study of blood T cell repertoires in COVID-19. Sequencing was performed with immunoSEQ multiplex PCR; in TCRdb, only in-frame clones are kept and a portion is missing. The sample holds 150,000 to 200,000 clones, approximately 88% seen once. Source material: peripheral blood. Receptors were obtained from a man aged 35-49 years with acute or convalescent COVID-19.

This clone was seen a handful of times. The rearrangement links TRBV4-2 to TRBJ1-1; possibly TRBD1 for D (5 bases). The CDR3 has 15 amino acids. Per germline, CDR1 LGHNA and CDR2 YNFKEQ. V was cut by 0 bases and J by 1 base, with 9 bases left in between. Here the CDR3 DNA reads TGTGCCAGCAGCCAAGATCGACAGAAGAACACTGAAGCTTTCTTT. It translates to CASSQDRQKNTEAFF.

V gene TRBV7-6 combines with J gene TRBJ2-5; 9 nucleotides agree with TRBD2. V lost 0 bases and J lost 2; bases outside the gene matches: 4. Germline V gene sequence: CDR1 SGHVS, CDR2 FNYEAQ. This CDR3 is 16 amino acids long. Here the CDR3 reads CASSLAGSGGQETQYF. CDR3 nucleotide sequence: TGTGCCAGCAGCTTAGCTGGTAGCGGGGGACAAGAGACCCAGTACTTC.

CDR3 amino acids: CASRPGLIPVETQYF. In DNA form, the CDR3 reads TGTGCCAGCAGGCCGGGACTCATTCCCGTAGAGACCCAGTACTTC. The chain carries TRBV6-5 and TRBJ2-5, with D possibly matching TRBD2 (6 bases). Germline V lookup: CDR1 MNHEY, CDR2 SVGAGI. CDR3 length: 15 residues. V gave up 6 bases and J gave up 4 bases, with 18 bases separating them.

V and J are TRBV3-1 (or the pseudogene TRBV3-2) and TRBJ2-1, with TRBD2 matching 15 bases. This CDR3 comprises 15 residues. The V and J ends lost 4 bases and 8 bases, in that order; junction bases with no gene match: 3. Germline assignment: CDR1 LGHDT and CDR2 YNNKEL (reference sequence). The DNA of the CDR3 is TGTGCCAGCAGCCGGACTAGCGGGGGGGCCTATGAGCAGTTCTTC. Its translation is CASSRTSGGAYEQFF.

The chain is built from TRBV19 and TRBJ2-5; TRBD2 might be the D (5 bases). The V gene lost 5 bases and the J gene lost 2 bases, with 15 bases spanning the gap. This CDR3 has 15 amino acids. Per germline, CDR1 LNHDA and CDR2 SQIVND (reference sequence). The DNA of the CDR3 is TGTGCCAGTAGTGAGACCCTAGCCCCTCAAGAGACCCAGTACTTC. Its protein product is CASSETLAPQETQYF. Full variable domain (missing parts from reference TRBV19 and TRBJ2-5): DGGITQSPKYLFRKEGQNVTLSCEQNLNHDAMYWYRQDPGQGLRLIYYSQIVNDFQKGDIAEGYSVSREKKESFPLTVTSAQKNPTAFYLCASSETLAPQETQYFGPGTRLLVL.

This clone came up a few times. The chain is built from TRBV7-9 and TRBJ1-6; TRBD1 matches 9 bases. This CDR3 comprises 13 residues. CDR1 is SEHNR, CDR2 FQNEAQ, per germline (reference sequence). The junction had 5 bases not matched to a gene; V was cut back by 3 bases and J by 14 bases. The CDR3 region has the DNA TGTGCCAGCAGCTTTACAGGGGGCGAATCCCTCCACTTT. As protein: CASSFTGGESLHF.

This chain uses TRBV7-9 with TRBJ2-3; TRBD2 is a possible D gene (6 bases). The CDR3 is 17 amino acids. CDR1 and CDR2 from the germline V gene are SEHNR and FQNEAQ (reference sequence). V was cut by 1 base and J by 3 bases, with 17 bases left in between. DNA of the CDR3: TGTGCCAGCAGCTTAGATGTCCAGGGACGGGGGACAGATACGCAGTATTTT. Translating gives CASSLDVQGRGTDTQYF.

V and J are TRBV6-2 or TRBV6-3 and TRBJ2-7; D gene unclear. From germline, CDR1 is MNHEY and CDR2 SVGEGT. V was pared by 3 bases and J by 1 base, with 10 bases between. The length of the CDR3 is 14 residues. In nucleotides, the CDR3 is TGTGCCAGCAGTTATCCTAGGAGTTCCTACGAGCAGTACTTC. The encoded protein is CASSYPRSSYEQYF.

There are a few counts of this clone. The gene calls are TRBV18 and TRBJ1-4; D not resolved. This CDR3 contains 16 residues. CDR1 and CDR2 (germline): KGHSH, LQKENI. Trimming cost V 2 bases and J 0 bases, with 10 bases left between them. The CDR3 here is CASSPNAEPTNEKLFF. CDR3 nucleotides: TGTGCCAGCTCACCAAACGCAGAACCAACTAATGAAAAACTGTTTTTT. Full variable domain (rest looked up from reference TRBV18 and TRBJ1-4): NAGVMQNPRHLVRRRGQEARLRCSPMKGHSHVYWYRQLPEEGLKFMVYLQKENIIDESGMPKERFSAEFPKEGPSILRIQQVVRGDSAAYFCASSPNAEPTNEKLFFGSGTQLSVL.

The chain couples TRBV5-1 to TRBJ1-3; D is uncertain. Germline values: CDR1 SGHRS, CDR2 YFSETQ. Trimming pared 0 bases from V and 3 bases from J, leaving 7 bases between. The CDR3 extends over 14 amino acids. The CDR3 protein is CASSLVGVGNTIYF. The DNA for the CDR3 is TGCGCCAGCAGCTTGGTCGGGGTTGGAAACACCATATATTTT.

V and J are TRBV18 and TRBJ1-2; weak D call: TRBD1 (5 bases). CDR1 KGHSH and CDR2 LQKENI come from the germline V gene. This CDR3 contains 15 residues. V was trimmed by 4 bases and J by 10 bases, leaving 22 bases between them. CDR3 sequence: CASSHSRVEAYDYTF. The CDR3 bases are TGTGCCAGCTCACATTCCAGGGTTGAAGCTTACGACTACACCTTC.

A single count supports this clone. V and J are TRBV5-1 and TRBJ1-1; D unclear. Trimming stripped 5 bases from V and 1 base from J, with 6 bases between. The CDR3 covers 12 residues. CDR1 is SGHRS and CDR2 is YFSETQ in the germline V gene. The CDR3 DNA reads TGCGCCAGCAGAACGGGGAACACTGAAGCTTTCTTT. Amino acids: CASRTGNTEAFF.

In nucleotides, the CDR3 is TGTGCCAGCAGCTACGACAGGACCAATCAGCCCCAGCATTTT. Protein: CASSYDRTNQPQHF. The V and J genes are TRBV6-5 and TRBJ1-5, with D possibly being TRBD1 (6 bases). Trimming removed 6 bases from V and 3 bases from J, with 12 bases in between. Germline V gives CDR1 MNHEY, CDR2 SVGAGI. The CDR3 spans 14 residues.

The DNA of the CDR3 is TGTGCCAGCAGCTCAGAGACTCAGGGTAGCAATCAGCCCCAGCATTTT. Protein: CASSSETQGSNQPQHF. The gene calls are TRBV7-8 and TRBJ1-5; tentatively, D is TRBD1 (5 bases). V was cut by 4 bases and J by 0 bases, with 13 bases left in between. CDR1 and CDR2 from the germline V gene are SGHVS and FQNEAQ. The CDR3 sequence is 16 residues long.

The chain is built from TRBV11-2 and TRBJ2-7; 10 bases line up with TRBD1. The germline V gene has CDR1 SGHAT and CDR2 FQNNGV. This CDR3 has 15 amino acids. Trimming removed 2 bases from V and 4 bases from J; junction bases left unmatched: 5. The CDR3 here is CASSLSGQGKYEQYF. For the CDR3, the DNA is TGTGCCAGCAGCTTATCGGGACAGGGGAAATACGAGCAGTACTTC.

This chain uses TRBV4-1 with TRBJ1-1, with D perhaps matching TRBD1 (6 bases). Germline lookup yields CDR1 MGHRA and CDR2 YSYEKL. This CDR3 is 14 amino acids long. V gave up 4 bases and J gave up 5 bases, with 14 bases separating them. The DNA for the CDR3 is TGCGCCAGCAGCCTAGAACAGGGAGGGACTGAAGCTTTCTTT. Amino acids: CASSLEQGGTEAFF.

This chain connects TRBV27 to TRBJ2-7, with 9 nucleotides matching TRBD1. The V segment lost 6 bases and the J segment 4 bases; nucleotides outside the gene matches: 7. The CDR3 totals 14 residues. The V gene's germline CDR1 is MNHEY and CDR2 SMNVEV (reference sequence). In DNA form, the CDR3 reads TGTGCCAGCAGACCCGGGACAGGGATTTACGAGCAGTACTTC. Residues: CASRPGTGIYEQYF.

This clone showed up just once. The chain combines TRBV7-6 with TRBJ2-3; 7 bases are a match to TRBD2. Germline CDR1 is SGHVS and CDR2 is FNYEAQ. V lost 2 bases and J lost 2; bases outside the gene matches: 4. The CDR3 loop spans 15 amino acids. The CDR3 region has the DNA TGTGCCAGCAGCTTATTGGGGGGGAACACAGATACGCAGTATTTT. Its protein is CASSLLGGNTDTQYF. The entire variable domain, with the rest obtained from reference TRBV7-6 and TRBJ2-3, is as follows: GAGVSQSPRYKVTKRGQDVALRCDPISGHVSLYWYRQALGQGPEFLTYFNYEAQQDKSGLPNDRFSAERPEGSISTLTIQRTEQRDSAMYRCASSLLGGNTDTQYFGPGTRLTVL.

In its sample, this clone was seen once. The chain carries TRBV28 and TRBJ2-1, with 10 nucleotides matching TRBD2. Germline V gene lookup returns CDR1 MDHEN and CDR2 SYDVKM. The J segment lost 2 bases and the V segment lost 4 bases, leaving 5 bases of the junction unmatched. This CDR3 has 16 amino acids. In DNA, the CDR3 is TGTGCCAGCAGTTCCCCCCTAGCGGGGGCCTACAATGAGCAGTTCTTC. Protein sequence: CASSSPLAGAYNEQFF.

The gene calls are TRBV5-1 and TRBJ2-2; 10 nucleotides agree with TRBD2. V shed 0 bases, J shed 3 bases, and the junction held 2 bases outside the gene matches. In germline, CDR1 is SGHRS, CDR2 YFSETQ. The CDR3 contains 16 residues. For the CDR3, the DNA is TGCGCCAGCAGCTTGGTCGGGACTAGCGACACCGGGGAGCTGTTTTTT. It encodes CASSLVGTSDTGELFF.

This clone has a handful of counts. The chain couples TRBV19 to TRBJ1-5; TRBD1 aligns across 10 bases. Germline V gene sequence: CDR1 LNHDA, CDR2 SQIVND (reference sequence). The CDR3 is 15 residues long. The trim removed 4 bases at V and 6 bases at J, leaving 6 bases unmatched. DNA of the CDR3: TGTGCCAGTAGTAGGGACAGGGGCAGAATTCAGCCCCAGCATTTT. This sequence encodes CASSRDRGRIQPQHF.

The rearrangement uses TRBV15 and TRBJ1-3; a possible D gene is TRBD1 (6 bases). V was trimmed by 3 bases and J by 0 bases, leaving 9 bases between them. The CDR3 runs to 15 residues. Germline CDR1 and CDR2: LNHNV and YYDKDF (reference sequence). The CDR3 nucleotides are TGTGCCACCAGCAGTGACAGGATCTCTGGAAACACCATATATTTT. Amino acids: CATSSDRISGNTIYF.

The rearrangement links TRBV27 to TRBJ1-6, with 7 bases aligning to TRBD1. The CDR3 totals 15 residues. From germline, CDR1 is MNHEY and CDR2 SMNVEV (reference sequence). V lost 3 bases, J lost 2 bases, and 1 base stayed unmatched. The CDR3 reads CASSFQGAYNSPLHF. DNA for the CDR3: TGTGCCAGCAGTTTTCAGGGGGCCTATAATTCACCCCTCCACTTT.

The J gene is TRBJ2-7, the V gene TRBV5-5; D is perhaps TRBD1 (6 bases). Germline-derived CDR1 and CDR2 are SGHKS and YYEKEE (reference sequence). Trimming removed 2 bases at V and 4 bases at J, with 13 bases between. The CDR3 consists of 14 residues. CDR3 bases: TGTGCCAGCAGCTTACAGGGTTTTCAATACGAGCAGTACTTC. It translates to CASSLQGFQYEQYF.

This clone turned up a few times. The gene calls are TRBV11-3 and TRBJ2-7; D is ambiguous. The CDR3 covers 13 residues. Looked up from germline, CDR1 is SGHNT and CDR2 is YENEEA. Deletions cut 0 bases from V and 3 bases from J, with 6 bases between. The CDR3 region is CASSLDENYEQYF. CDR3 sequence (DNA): TGTGCCAGCAGCTTAGATGAGAACTACGAGCAGTACTTC.